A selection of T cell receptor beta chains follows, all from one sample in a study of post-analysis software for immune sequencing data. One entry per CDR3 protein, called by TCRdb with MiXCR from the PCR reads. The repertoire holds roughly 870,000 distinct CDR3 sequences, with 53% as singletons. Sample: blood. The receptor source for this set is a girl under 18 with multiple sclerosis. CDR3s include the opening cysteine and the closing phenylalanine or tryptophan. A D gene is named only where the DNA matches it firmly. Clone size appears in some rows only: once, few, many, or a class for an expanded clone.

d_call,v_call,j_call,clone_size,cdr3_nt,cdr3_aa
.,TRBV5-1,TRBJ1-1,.,TGCGCCAGCAGCCCGGGGGAGGGGATTGGAGCTTTCTTT,CASSPGEGIGAFF
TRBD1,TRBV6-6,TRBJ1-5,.,TGTGCCAGCAGGAAGGGGGCAGATCAGCCCCAGCATTTT,CASRKGADQPQHF
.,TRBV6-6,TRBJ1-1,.,TGTGCCAGCAGTTACGCCCGGGACGCTTTCTTT,CASSYARDAFF
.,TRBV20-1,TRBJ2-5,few,TGCAGTGCTAAAGTTGAGAACCAAGAGACCCAGTACTTC,CSAKVENQETQYF
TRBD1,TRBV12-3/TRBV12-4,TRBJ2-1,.,TGTGCCAGCAGGGCCGGGACAGGGGGCTACAATGAGCAGTTCTTC,CASRAGTGGYNEQFF
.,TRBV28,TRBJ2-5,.,TGTGCCAGCAGTTTAAAGTTCCCTCGGGAGACCCAGTACTTC,CASSLKFPRETQYF
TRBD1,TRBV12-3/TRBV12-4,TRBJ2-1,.,TGTGCCAGCAGGAGGGACCGGGACAGTGATTACAATGAGCAGTTCTTC,CASRRDRDSDYNEQFF
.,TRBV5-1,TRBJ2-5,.,TGCGCCAGCAGCTTGGCGGGGGTTGGGACCCAGTACTTC,CASSLAGVGTQYF
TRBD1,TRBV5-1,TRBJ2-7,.,TGCGCCAGCAGCGCCGGACAGGGGGGCTCCTACGAGCAGTACTTC,CASSAGQGGSYEQYF
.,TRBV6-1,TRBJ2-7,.,TGTGCCAGCAGTGAATGGCGCAACTCCTACGAGCAGTACTTC,CASSEWRNSYEQYF
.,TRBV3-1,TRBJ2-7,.,TGTGCCAGCAGCCGACAGTTCTCCTACGAGCAGTACTTC,CASSRQFSYEQYF
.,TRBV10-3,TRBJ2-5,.,TGTGCCACCAGTGAGGGGGAGGCGGCGCAAGAGACCCAGTACTTC,CATSEGEAAQETQYF
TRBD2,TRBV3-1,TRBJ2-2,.,TGTGCCAGCAGCCTAATTTCTAGCGGGATGAACACCGGGGAGCTGTTTTTT,CASSLISSGMNTGELFF
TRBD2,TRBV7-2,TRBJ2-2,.,TGTGCCAGCAGCGTCGATCCGCGGCGGGGGTTCTCCTACAATGAGCAGTTTTTT,CASSVDPRRGFSYNEQFF
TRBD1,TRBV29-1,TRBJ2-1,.,TGCAGCGTGCCAGCGGCCCGGACAGGGGCGGTCAATGAGCAGTTCTTC,CSVPAARTGAVNEQFF
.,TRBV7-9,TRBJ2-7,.,TGTGCCAGCAGTCCGTGGACGTTCCCCTACGAGCAGTACTTC,CASSPWTFPYEQYF
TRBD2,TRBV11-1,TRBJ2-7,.,TGTGCCAGCAGCTTAGCCTTAGCCGGACTAGCGGATGCCTACGAGCAGTACTTC,CASSLALAGLADAYEQYF
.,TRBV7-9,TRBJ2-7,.,TGTGCCAGCAGCTCCTCGACAGACTCCTACGAGCAGTACTTC,CASSSSTDSYEQYF
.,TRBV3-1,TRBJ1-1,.,TGTGCCAGCAGCCCCCTAGGCAGCCCAGACACTGAAGCTTTCTTT,CASSPLGSPDTEAFF
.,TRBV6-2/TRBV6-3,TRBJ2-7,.,TGTGCCAGCAGTTACCCCAATTACGAGCAGTACTTC,CASSYPNYEQYF